These 24 T cell receptor beta chains share one sample of origin, sequenced in a study of T cells in localized non-small cell lung cancer. Only in-frame clones appear in the TCRdb table, and some are missing; sequencing was by immunoSEQ multiplex PCR. The table lists 1,500 to 2,000 clones, less than 40% of them singletons. The sample here was lung tumor tissue, taken before any cancer treatment. Receptors were obtained from an older female donor with stage II squamous cell lung carcinoma.

This clone has more than one count but fewer than ten. This rearrangement joins TRBV30 to TRBJ2-7, with D possibly TRBD1 on 6 matching bases. V was cut by 4 bases and J by 7 bases, with 26 bases left in between. This CDR3 is built from 16 residues. Germline V lookup: CDR1 GTSNPN, CDR2 SVGIG (reference sequence). The DNA of the CDR3 is TGTGCCTGGAAACCTTATAACAGGGTTTCTGCAGGGGAGCAGTACTTC. Translating it yields CAWKPYNRVSAGEQYF.

The chain combines TRBV30 with TRBJ2-7; a possible D gene is TRBD1 (5 bases). CDR1 and CDR2 from the germline V gene are GTSNPN and SVGIG (reference sequence). The CDR3 has 15 amino acids. Deletions cut 8 bases from V and 3 bases from J, with 23 bases between. CDR3 sequence: CALEDYQGIGYEQYF. DNA for the CDR3: TGTGCCCTGGAAGATTACCAGGGTATAGGCTACGAGCAGTACTTC.

This clone is large in the sample. The CDR3 bases are TGTGCCAGCAGTTACACTTGGAACCTCGGGGCCGAGCAGTACTTC. Residues: CASSYTWNLGAEQYF. V gene TRBV6-8 combines with J gene TRBJ2-7; tentatively, D is TRBD1 or TRBD2 (5 bases each). Trimming left V 2 bases short and J 6 bases short, with 17 bases between. The CDR3 sequence is 15 residues long. CDR1 and CDR2 from the germline V gene are MNHGY and SAAAGT.

The chain links TRBV30 to TRBJ2-7; D unclear. Germline-derived CDR1 and CDR2 are GTSNPN and SVGIG (reference sequence). The CDR3 runs 11 residues. V was trimmed by 2 bases and J by 2 bases, leaving 4 bases between them. In DNA form, the CDR3 reads TGTGCCTGGAGTCTGGCCTACGAGCAGTACTTC. Residues: CAWSLAYEQYF.

The CDR3 nucleotides read TGTGCCAGCAGACCCCGGACAGAGGGGGTGACTGAAGCTTTCTTT. Translation: CASRPRTEGVTEAFF. The chain joins TRBV11-3 to TRBJ1-1; D possibly corresponds to TRBD1 (6 bases). V lost 6 bases to trimming and J lost 5 bases, with 19 bases between them. The CDR3 runs 15 residues. CDR1 and CDR2 (germline): SGHNT, YENEEA.

This clone turned up a few times. This chain joins TRBV11-3 and TRBJ1-4, with 8 bases fitting TRBD1. CDR3 length: 14 amino acids. Germline V gene sequence: CDR1 SGHNT, CDR2 YENEEA. Trimming removed 6 bases from V and 4 bases from J; junction bases left unmatched: 4. Here the CDR3 DNA reads TGTGCCAGCAGTCGGACAGGGCGTAATGAAAAACTGTTTTTT. Amino acid sequence: CASSRTGRNEKLFF.

The chain joins TRBV9 to TRBJ2-3; tentatively, D is TRBD2 (5 bases). V was pared by 0 bases and J by 5 bases, with 10 bases between. The CDR3 loop spans 14 amino acids. Germline values: CDR1 SGDLS, CDR2 YYNGEE. In nucleotides, the CDR3 is TGTGCCAGCAGCGTAGGGGAGCTGGGAGATACGCAGTATTTT. It codes for CASSVGELGDTQYF.

This clone is deemed medium-sized. V usage is TRBV1 and J usage is TRBJ1-1; the table's D call, TRBD1, was not checked against the DNA. TRBV1 is shown as a pseudogene. The CDR3 spans 14 residues. The CDR3 protein is CASSPGTGGVEAFF. The CDR3 DNA reads as TGCGCCAGCAGCCCCGGGACAGGGGGCGTTGAAGCTTTCTTT.

This chain connects TRBV19 to TRBJ1-2; tentatively, D is TRBD1 (6 bases). The CDR3 is 14 residues long. Germline values: CDR1 LNHDA, CDR2 SQIVND (reference sequence). The V end lost 3 bases, the J end lost 5 bases, and 13 bases lay between the germline ends. The CDR3 coding sequence is TGTGCCAGTAGTATCGGTAGGACAGCTTATGGCTACACCTTC. This codes for CASSIGRTAYGYTF.

As regards this clone: Since one of the bases is ambiguous or unread, X appears in place of its residue. The chain employs TRBV30 and TRBJ1-3; D is unclear. Germline-derived CDR1 and CDR2 are GTSNPN and SVGIG (reference sequence). This CDR3 region has 15 residues. Trimming removed 0 bases from V and 4 bases from J, with 13 bases in between. CDR3 nucleotides: TGTGCCTGGAGTGTACCARCGGCCTTAGGAAACACCATATATTTT. Translation gives CAWSVPXALGNTIYF.

J is TRBJ1-3 and V is TRBV9; no clear D. V dropped 0 bases and J dropped 0 bases, with 4 bases sitting between them. The CDR3 has 14 residues. CDR1 is SGDLS and CDR2 is YYNGEE in the germline V gene. This CDR3 reads CASSVGRSGNTIYF. CDR3 coding DNA: TGTGCCAGCAGCGTAGGCCGCTCTGGAAACACCATATATTTT.

The V gene is TRBV5-1, the J gene TRBJ2-2; D could derive from TRBD1 or TRBD2 (5 bases each). The CDR3 loop spans 17 amino acids. V was pared by 4 bases and J by 6 bases, with 22 bases between. Germline V gene sequence: CDR1 SGHRS, CDR2 YFSETQ. CDR3 protein: CASSHSGGGGRAGELFF. The CDR3 nucleotides read TGCGCCAGCAGCCATTCTGGTGGTGGGGGAAGAGCCGGGGAGCTGTTTTTT.

V and J are TRBV9 and TRBJ2-7, with TRBD2 matching over 10 bases. Losses at the gene ends were 5 bases for V and 5 bases for J; bases not matched to a gene: 10. CDR3 length: 15 residues. Per the germline V gene, CDR1 is SGDLS and CDR2 is YYNGEE. CDR3 residues: CASSFSGRSADEQYF. The DNA for the CDR3 is TGTGCCAGCAGTTTTAGCGGGAGGAGTGCGGACGAGCAGTACTTC.

A few counts support this clone. V and J are TRBV6-8 and TRBJ1-1; D is unresolved. The CDR3 loop spans 15 amino acids. Trimming stripped 6 bases from V and 0 bases from J, with 14 bases between. The V gene's germline CDR1 is MNHGY and CDR2 SAAAGT. CDR3 in DNA: TGTGCCAGCAGCGGCCGTTTTAGTATGAACACTGAAGCTTTCTTT. Amino acids: CASSGRFSMNTEAFF.

The V gene is TRBV30, the J gene TRBJ2-4; D remains unclear. V lost 0 bases and J 0 bases, leaving 9 bases between the germline ends. The CDR3 runs to 15 residues. Germline CDR1 is GTSNPN and CDR2 is SVGIG (reference sequence). CDR3 region: CAWSVGGIAKNIQYF. CDR3 in DNA: TGTGCCTGGAGTGTGGGCGGAATAGCCAAAAACATTCAGTACTTC.

This clone was observed a handful of times. The V call is TRBV4-1, the J call TRBJ1-4; D is ambiguous. CDR1 is MGHRA, CDR2 YSYEKL, per germline. The V end was cut by 6 bases, the J end by 0 bases, with 8 bases between. This CDR3 contains 14 residues. The CDR3 here is CASRGAATNEKLFF. CDR3 coding DNA: TGCGCCAGCAGGGGAGCTGCAACTAATGAAAAACTGTTTTTT.

The chain has TRBV15 and TRBJ1-5, with D possibly TRBD1 on 5 matching bases. Trimming stripped 0 bases from V and 4 bases from J, with 13 bases between. Germline lookup yields CDR1 LNHNV and CDR2 YYDKDF (reference sequence). This CDR3 is 16 amino acids long. The CDR3 region has the DNA TGTGCCACCAGCAGAGAAGGTTGGGCAGGGAATCAGCCCCAGCATTTT. Its translation is CATSREGWAGNQPQHF.

This clone was recorded a few times. The rearrangement joins TRBV5-1 to TRBJ2-6; a weak D match, TRBD2 (6 bases). CDR3 length: 15 residues. Trimming removed 4 bases from V and 1 base from J, with 9 bases in between. Germline values: CDR1 SGHRS, CDR2 YFSETQ. The CDR3 DNA reads as TGCGCCAGCAGCATGGGGGGATCTGGGGCCAACGTCCTGACTTTC. This sequence encodes CASSMGGSGANVLTF.

DNA for the CDR3: TGTGCCAGCTCAAACAAACAGCGGGTCTCCTACGAGCAGTACTTC. Translation gives CASSNKQRVSYEQYF. J is TRBJ2-7 and V is TRBV18, with D tentatively TRBD2 (6 bases). CDR1 and CDR2 (germline): KGHSH, LQKENI. This CDR3 spans 15 amino acids. The V gene lost 5 bases and the J gene lost 0 bases, with 14 bases spanning the gap.

The chain employs TRBV5-1 and TRBJ1-3; D not resolved. Germline assignment: CDR1 SGHRS and CDR2 YFSETQ. The CDR3 runs 15 residues. V lost 0 bases, J lost 0 bases, and 7 bases lay in between. The CDR3 bases are TGCGCCAGCAGCTTGGGTCTTGGCTCTGGAAACACCATATATTTT. It yields the protein CASSLGLGSGNTIYF.

The table lists this clone with a few counts. V is TRBV7-1 and J is TRBJ2-3, with TRBD2 matching over 8 bases. TRBV7-1 is identified as an open reading frame with a role that is uncertain. This CDR3 has 15 amino acids. Unmatched junction bases numbered 5, after V lost 4 bases and J lost 2 bases. The CDR3 region is CASSFSGLDTDTQYF. Written as DNA, the CDR3 is TGTGCCAGCAGCTTCTCGGGACTAGACACAGATACGCAGTATTTT.

This clone was seen only a few times. This chain uses TRBV10-3 with TRBJ2-3, with TRBD2 matching 12 bases. CDR3 length equals 16 residues. V lost 3 bases, J lost 4 bases, and 5 bases stayed unmatched. From germline, CDR1 is ENHRY and CDR2 SYGVKD. CDR3 residues: CAISDSSGGAPDTQYF. In nucleotides, the CDR3 is TGTGCCATCAGTGATTCTAGCGGGGGGGCCCCAGATACGCAGTATTTT.

The chain joins TRBV18 to TRBJ2-1, with D unclear. The length of the CDR3 is 13 residues. V dropped 4 bases and J dropped 6 bases, with 10 bases sitting between them. Looked up from germline, CDR1 is KGHSH and CDR2 is LQKENI. The CDR3 DNA sequence: TGTGCCAGCTCACAGACTCGATCCAATGAGCAGTTCTTC. Translation: CASSQTRSNEQFF.

This sequence joins TRBV28 and TRBJ2-7; a possible D gene is TRBD1 (5 bases). Trimming removed 5 bases at V and 9 bases at J, with 20 bases between. Germline V lookup: CDR1 MDHEN, CDR2 SYDVKM. CDR3 length: 14 amino acids. The CDR3 loop reads CASSPAGYLRGQYF. CDR3 sequence (DNA): TGTGCCAGCAGTCCCGCAGGGTATCTACGAGGGCAGTACTTC.